This TCR beta chain stems from a study of naive and memory T cell subsets. General study results and limits: Possibly reflecting memory cells re-expressing CD45RA, a few larger clonotypes occurred in naive repertoires, especially CD8. Clonotypes here are unpaired alpha or beta chain sequences.

Two oligonucleotides, mixed equimolar, formed the beta constant-region primer covering TRBC1 and TRBC2. The ligated cDNA underwent four PCR rounds using SP2 and nested alpha and beta constant-region primers. The cDNA 3' end received a ligated single-stranded oligonucleotide carrying the SP2 primer and a 12-nucleotide UMI. TCRdb recomputed calls from the UMI-ligation and nested PCR reads with MiXCR, one row per CDR3 protein. This sample has 150,000 or so distinct CDR3 sequences; roughly 22% occur once, and the top ten carry about 0.11%. Trimming took 2 bases from V and 7 from J; bases not matched to a gene: 4. Per the germline V gene, CDR1 is MDHEN and CDR2 is SYDVKM. This CDR3 is 15 amino acids long. This clonotype was recorded a few times. The target antigen is unknown.

This clonotype was obtained from a human donor in good health. The sample comprised naive CD4+ T cells from blood. The gene calls are TRBV28 and TRBJ1-6; TRBD1 matches 8 bases. The CDR3 here is CASSLLQGANSPLHF. The CDR3, as DNA: TGTGCCAGCAGTTTACTTCAGGGGGCAAATTCACCCCTCCACTTT.